This TCR beta chain was recovered during a study of T cell responses to AZD1222 COVID-19 vaccine. Study results and caveats: In the spike-specific TCR repertoire, nearly half reportedly target unmutated variant regions.

The protocol was immunoSEQ multiplex PCR, while the TCRdb copy is restricted to in-frame clones and leaves out a portion. Found here are roughly 150,000 clones, approximately 85% of them singletons; the top ten hold about 8%. V lost 3 bases and J lost 0, with 13 bases in between. The CDR3 is 15 residues long. Germline V lookup: CDR1 SGHRS, CDR2 YFSETQ. In the case of this clone: Its target is not known.

The chain is built from TRBV5-1 and TRBJ2-7; D might be TRBD1 (6 bases). The sample here was peripheral blood, taken on day 0 of AZD1222 vaccination. The TCR sequence derives from an adult in good health. CDR3 sequence reads: CASSSYTDSSYEQYF. CDR3 DNA: TGCGCCAGCAGCTCGTATACGGACAGCTCCTACGAGCAGTACTTC.